This T cell receptor beta chain came from a study of cytomegalovirus exposure and HLA in healthy donors. Study overall: Of fewer than 450 genotyped donors, more than 70% clustered with self-reported Caucasian donors.

The germline V gene encodes CDR1 MDHEN and CDR2 SYDVKM. The V and J ends lost 6 bases and 5 bases respectively, with 6 bases between them. The CDR3 has 11 residues. The study ran its PCR with 60 Vbeta and 13 Jbeta primers. Assay used: immunoSEQ multiplex PCR; TCRdb lists only in-frame clones, some missing. The sample lists approximately 120,000 clones, 70% to 85% occurring once. The sequenced material came from PBMCs. The V and J genes are TRBV28 and TRBJ2-3; D call uncertain. The TCR comes from a middle-aged woman in good health and CMV-seropositive. CDR3 sequence: CASSTRDTQYF. CDR3 nucleotides: TGTGCCAGCAGCACCAGAGATACGCAGTATTTT.